What follows are 8 T cell receptor beta chains derived from one specimen sequenced in a study of T cell repertoires in cytomegalovirus infection. TCRdb re-called the reads with MiXCR, one entry per CDR3 protein. The sample consists of some 400,000 distinct CDR3 sequences, roughly a third of them appearing once. The sample was PBMCs. The source is a human donor in good health (CMV status not recorded). Some clones in this sample may be carry-over from other donors' samples.

This chain connects TRBV3-1 to TRBJ2-7; no firm D call. V was clipped by 4 bases and J by 6 bases, with 7 bases between them. There are 11 residues in the CDR3. The V gene's germline CDR1 is LGHDT and CDR2 YNNKEL (reference sequence). The CDR3 loop reads CASSRMGEQYF. For the CDR3, the DNA is TGTGCCAGCAGCCGGATGGGCGAGCAGTACTTC.

This clonotype was counted a few times. This rearrangement joins TRBV19 to TRBJ2-1; 7 nucleotides align to TRBD1. CDR1 LNHDA and CDR2 SQIVND come from the germline V gene (reference sequence). V was pared by 7 bases and J by 8 bases, with 5 bases of the junction left unmatched. The CDR3 is made up of 12 amino acids. The CDR3 DNA is TGTGCCAGTAAAGAACAGGGGCATGAGCAGTTCTTC. Its protein is CASKEQGHEQFF. Filled out from reference TRBV19 and TRBJ2-1, the complete variable domain reads DGGITQSPKYLFRKEGQNVTLSCEQNLNHDAMYWYRQDPGQGLRLIYYSQIVNDFQKGDIAEGYSVSREKKESFPLTVTSAQKNPTAFYLCASKEQGHEQFFGPGTRLTVL.

The chain has TRBV11-2 and TRBJ1-6; 7 positions match TRBD1. The CDR3 has 19 residues. In germline, CDR1 is SGHAT, CDR2 FQNNGV. V was clipped by 5 bases and J by 1 base; unmatched bases: 14. The CDR3 DNA reads as TGTGCCAGCAGCCTCCGGGACAGTGGAGTAGTATCCTATAATTCACCCCTCCACTTT. As protein: CASSLRDSGVVSYNSPLHF.

The chain employs TRBV19 and TRBJ1-1; 8 nucleotides line up with TRBD1. CDR3 length: 14 amino acids. Trimming took 1 base from V and 7 from J; bases not matched to a gene: 5. Germline lookup yields CDR1 LNHDA and CDR2 SQIVND (reference sequence). As DNA, the CDR3 is TGTGCCAGTAGTATAGCCCCCGGGACAGGTGAAGCTTTCTTT. Its protein product is CASSIAPGTGEAFF.

The chain uses TRBV4-1 and TRBJ1-4; a possible D gene is TRBD1 (5 bases). CDR3 length equals 13 residues. Germline V gives CDR1 MGHRA, CDR2 YSYEKL. Trimming stripped 5 bases from V and 3 bases from J, with 7 bases between. CDR3 amino acids: CASSEGPNEKLFF. In DNA, the CDR3 is TGCGCCAGCAGCGAGGGACCTAATGAAAAACTGTTTTTT.

This clonotype was observed a few times. The chain carries TRBV2 and TRBJ1-6; perhaps TRBD1 as D (6 bases). Germline assignment: CDR1 SNHLY and CDR2 FYNNEI. The V and J ends lost 5 bases and 6 bases respectively, with 14 bases between them. This CDR3 comprises 15 residues. The CDR3 nucleotides are TGTGCCAGCAGTACCGGGACATTCCTTAATTCACCCCTCCACTTT. Amino acid sequence: CASSTGTFLNSPLHF.

This clonotype was seen at least ten times. This chain links TRBV7-3 with TRBJ1-6; D is unresolved. V shed 3 bases and J shed 0 bases, with 6 bases lying between them. Germline loops: CDR1 SGHTA, CDR2 FQGTGA. CDR3 length equals 15 residues. The CDR3 DNA reads as TGTGCCAGCAGCTTCGAGAGCTCCTATAATTCACCCCTCCACTTT. Its protein product is CASSFESSYNSPLHF.

This clonotype occurred a few times. The chain joins TRBV10-3 to TRBJ2-3; 11 nucleotides agree with TRBD2. This CDR3 is built from 16 residues. V was clipped by 6 bases and J by 1 base; unmatched bases: 6. Germline values: CDR1 ENHRY, CDR2 SYGVKD. Here the CDR3 reads CAISLLAGGGTDTQYF. The CDR3, as DNA: TGTGCCATCAGCCTTTTAGCGGGGGGGGGCACAGATACGCAGTATTTT.